Listed below are T cell receptor beta chains from one sample, sequenced in a study of cytomegalovirus exposure and HLA in healthy donors. Sequencing was performed with immunoSEQ multiplex PCR; in TCRdb, only in-frame clones are kept and a portion is missing. The data contain 150,000 to 200,000 clones, about 76% of them seen just once; the ten biggest clones take up roughly 1.4%. Sequencing was carried out using PBMCs. These receptors all stem from a woman aged 45-65 years in good health and CMV-seronegative. CDR3s include the opening cysteine and the closing phenylalanine or tryptophan. The D gene is left open where the match is weak. Size tells how often a clone was seen (once, few, many) or the class of an expanded clone, and some rows leave it out.

TRBJ1-1 | . | TRBV9 | 16 | . | TGTGCCAGCAGCGCGACCCCCCAGGCAGGTAACACTGAAGCTTTCTTT | CASSATPQAGNTEAFF
TRBJ1-2 | . | TRBV19 | 15 | . | TGTGCCAGTAGTGACCCCCTCGGGACTGCTTATGGCTACACCTTC | CASSDPLGTAYGYTF
TRBJ2-5 | . | TRBV10-1 | 17 | . | TGCGCCAGCTCCGGGCGGATTTTTGGGGAGACCCAAGAGACCCAGTACTTC | CASSGRIFGETQETQYF
TRBJ1-1 | TRBD1 | TRBV15 | 16 | few | TGTGCCACCAGCAGAGCTTCAGGACAGGGTGGAACTGAAGCTTTCTTT | CATSRASGQGGTEAFF
TRBJ2-3 | . | TRBV6-1 | 14 | . | TGTGCCAGCAGTGATGGACAGCGCACAGATACGCAGTATTTT | CASSDGQRTDTQYF
TRBJ2-5 | TRBD1 | TRBV7-6 | 16 | . | TGTGCCAGCAGCCCTCCAAAAGACAGGGCCGGGGAGACCCAGTACTTC | CASSPPKDRAGETQYF
TRBJ1-2 | . | TRBV4-3 | 12 | . | TGCGCCAGCAGCGTGGGGGGTTATGGCTACACCTTC | CASSVGGYGYTF
TRBJ2-7 | . | TRBV4-3 | 14 | . | TGCGCCAGCAGCCAAGATCGAGGGTTCTACGAGCAGTACTTC | CASSQDRGFYEQYF
TRBJ2-3 | . | TRBV11-2 | 13 | . | TGTGCCAGCAGCTTAGTGCAGGGAGATACGCAGTATTTT | CASSLVQGDTQYF
TRBJ2-3 | . | TRBV11-2 | 12 | . | TGTGCCAGCAGCCCGACCGGGATGTCGCAGTATTTT | CASSPTGMSQYF
TRBJ2-1 | TRBD2 | TRBV7-8 | 17 | . | TGTGCCAGCAGCTACCCTAGCGGGAGAAAAGTAAGGAATGAGCAGTTCTTC | CASSYPSGRKVRNEQFF
TRBJ1-5 | . | TRBV6-5 | 14 | . | TGTGCCAGCTCCCAACGGGACATGAATCAGCCCCAGCATTTT | CASSQRDMNQPQHF
TRBJ2-5 | . | TRBV6-1 | 14 | . | TGTGCCAGCAGTGAAAGGGGGGGCCAACAGACCCAGTACTTC | CASSERGGQQTQYF
TRBJ2-7 | TRBD1 | TRBV2 | 15 | few | TGTGCCAGCAGGACAGGGGGCTCTAGGGCCTACGAGCAGTACTTC | CASRTGGSRAYEQYF
TRBJ1-1 | . | TRBV9 | 14 | . | TGTGCCAGCAGCGTAGATGCAGGGGCCGGTGAAGCTTTCTTT | CASSVDAGAGEAFF
TRBJ1-1 | . | TRBV29-1 | 13 | . | TGCAGCGCGGGTGGGGGGATGAACACTGAAGCTTTCTTT | CSAGGGMNTEAFF
TRBJ1-5 | . | TRBV18 | 14 | . | TGTGCCAGCTCACAACAGGCCAGCAATCAGCCCCAGCATTTT | CASSQQASNQPQHF
TRBJ2-5 | . | TRBV5-8 | 15 | . | TGTGCCAGCAGCCCTAGGGGGTGGTACCAAGAGACCCAGTACTTC | CASSPRGWYQETQYF
TRBJ1-2 | . | TRBV28 | 14 | . | TGTGCCAGCAGTTTAACTTCAGGGGACTATGGCTACACCTTC | CASSLTSGDYGYTF
TRBJ2-7 | . | TRBV7-2 | 15 | . | TGTGCCAGCAGCTTAGTCCACTTGCGGTCTGGAGAGCAGTACTTC | CASSLVHLRSGEQYF
TRBJ2-3 | TRBD1 | TRBV18 | 14 | . | TGTGCCAGCAAGACAGGGGACCGCACAGATACGCAGTATTTT | CASKTGDRTDTQYF
TRBJ1-1 | . | TRBV18 | 13 | . | TGTGCCAGCTCACCACCCCGGAACACTGAAGCTTTCTTT | CASSPPRNTEAFF
TRBJ1-3 | . | TRBV28 | 15 | . | TGTGCCAGCAGTCCCAAGCTCAGGTTACAAAACACCATATATTTT | CASSPKLRLQNTIYF
TRBJ2-5 | . | TRBV4-1 | 15 | . | TGCGCCAGCAGCCAGGGCCCCATATCTAAGGAGACCCAGTACTTC | CASSQGPISKETQYF
TRBJ2-6 | . | TRBV6-1 | 16 | . | TGTGCCAGCAGTGAAGCCCAGGGGACCGGGGCCAACGTCCTGACTTTC | CASSEAQGTGANVLTF
TRBJ1-2 | TRBD1 | TRBV9 | 14 | . | TGTGCCAGCAGACCAGAGGGACAGCGGTTTGGCTACACCTTC | CASRPEGQRFGYTF
TRBJ2-1 | . | TRBV11-2 | 13 | . | TGTGCCAGCAGCTTATTTCACGGGAATGAGCAGTTCTTC | CASSLFHGNEQFF